This paragraph reports one TCR beta chain. Clones were sequenced by immunoSEQ multiplex PCR, and TCRdb holds only the in-frame ones, with some missing. The sample lists 200,000 or so clones, approximately 82% seen once, with 6.5% to 7% in the top ten. The entry originates in a study of blood T cell repertoires in COVID-19. Looking at the study overall: Sites in the United States, Italy and Spain provided acute and convalescent COVID-19 samples.

CDR3 length equals 13 residues. CDR1 is GTSNPN, CDR2 SVGIG, per germline (reference sequence). Trimming left V 4 bases short and J 0 bases short, with 9 bases between. The clonotype comes from a human donor with acute or convalescent COVID-19. The donor label of this sample is uncertain. The chain employs TRBV30 and TRBJ1-2; D call uncertain. The sequenced sample consisted of peripheral blood. CDR3 loop: CAWTSVANYGYTF. The CDR3 nucleotides read TGTGCCTGGACGAGTGTAGCTAACTATGGCTACACCTTC.